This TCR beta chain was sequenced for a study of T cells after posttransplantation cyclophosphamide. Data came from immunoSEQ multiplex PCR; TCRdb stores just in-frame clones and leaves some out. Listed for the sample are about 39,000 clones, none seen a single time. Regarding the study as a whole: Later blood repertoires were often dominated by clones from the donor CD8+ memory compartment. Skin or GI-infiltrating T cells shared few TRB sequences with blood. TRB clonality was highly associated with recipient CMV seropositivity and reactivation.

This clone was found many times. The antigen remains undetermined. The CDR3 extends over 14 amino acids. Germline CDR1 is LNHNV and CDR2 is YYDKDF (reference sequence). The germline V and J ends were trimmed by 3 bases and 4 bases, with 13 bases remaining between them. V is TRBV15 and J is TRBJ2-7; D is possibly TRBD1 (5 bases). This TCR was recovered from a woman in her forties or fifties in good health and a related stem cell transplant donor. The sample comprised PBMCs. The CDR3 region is CATSRPGREYEQYF. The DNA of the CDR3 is TGTGCCACCAGCAGGCCGGGCAGGGAATACGAGCAGTACTTC.